This T cell receptor beta chain emerged from a study of OX40 agonist ivuxolimab in advanced cancers. Study at large: The patients received ivuxolimab by intravenous route every 2 weeks at 0.01 to 10 mg/kg.

The CDR3 has 12 amino acids. In germline, CDR1 is MNHNY, CDR2 SVGAGI (reference sequence). The V and J ends lost 8 bases and 7 bases respectively, with 12 bases between them. Systemic immunosuppression or autoimmune disease history was grounds to exclude patients. Clones were read by immunoSEQ multiplex PCR, and TCRdb kept only the in-frame ones, dropping some. In the table there are tens of thousands of clones, 80% to 90% of which are singletons. This receptor was obtained from an adult with an advanced solid tumor such as melanoma, head and neck, liver or kidney cancer. Material: CD4+ or CD8+ T cells sorted from blood, obtained in a trial of the OX40 agonist ivuxolimab. The chain combines TRBV6-6 with TRBJ1-3; D uncertain. The CDR3 bases are TGTGCCAGCGCTACCCTGGGGAACACCATATATTTT. Translation: CASATLGNTIYF.